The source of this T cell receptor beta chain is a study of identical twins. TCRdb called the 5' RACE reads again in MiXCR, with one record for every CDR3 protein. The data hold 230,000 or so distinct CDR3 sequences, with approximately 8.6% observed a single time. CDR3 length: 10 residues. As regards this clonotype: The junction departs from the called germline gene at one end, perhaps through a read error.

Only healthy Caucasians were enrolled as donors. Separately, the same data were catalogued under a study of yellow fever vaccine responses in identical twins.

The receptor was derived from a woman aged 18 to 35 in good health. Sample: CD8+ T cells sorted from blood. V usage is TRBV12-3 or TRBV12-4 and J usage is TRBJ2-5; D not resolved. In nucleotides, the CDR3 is TGTGCCAGCAGTCTAGACGTAGGGTGGTTC. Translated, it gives CASSLDVGWF.